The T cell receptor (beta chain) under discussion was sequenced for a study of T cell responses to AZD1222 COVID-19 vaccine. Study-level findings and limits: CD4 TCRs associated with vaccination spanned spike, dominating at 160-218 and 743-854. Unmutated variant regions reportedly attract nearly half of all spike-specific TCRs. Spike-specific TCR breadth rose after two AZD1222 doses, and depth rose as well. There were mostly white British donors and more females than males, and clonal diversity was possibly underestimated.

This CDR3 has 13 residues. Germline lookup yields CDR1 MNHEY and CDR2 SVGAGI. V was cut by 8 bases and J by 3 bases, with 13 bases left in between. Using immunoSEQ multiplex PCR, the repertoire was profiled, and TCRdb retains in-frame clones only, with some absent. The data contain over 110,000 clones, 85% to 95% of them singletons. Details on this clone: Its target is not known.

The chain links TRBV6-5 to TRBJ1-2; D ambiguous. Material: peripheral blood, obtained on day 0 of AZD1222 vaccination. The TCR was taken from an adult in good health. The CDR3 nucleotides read TGTGCCAGCTCTTCGGACGGGGACTATGGCTACACCTTC. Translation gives CASSSDGDYGYTF.